The 22 T cell receptor beta chains listed next were all sequenced from one sample in a study of CD8+ T cells in alopecia areata. Treatment defined: oral pan-JAK inhibitor, 5-10 mg twice daily. After isolation, RNA underwent reverse transcription to generate cDNA as the sequencing template. Clones were read by immunoSEQ multiplex PCR, and TCRdb kept only the in-frame ones, dropping some. The sample includes some 190,000 clones, about 60% of them seen just once. The sample was CD4+ T cells sorted from blood, taken at week 4, from a patient treated with tofacitinib. These receptors all come from a human donor with alopecia areata.

DNA of the CDR3: TGCGCCAGCAGCTTTTTGCCGGCCAACGTCCTGACTTTC. Encoded protein: CASSFLPANVLTF. The chain has TRBV5-1 and TRBJ2-6; D call uncertain. Trimming left V 2 bases short and J 6 bases short, with 6 bases between. The CDR3 consists of 13 residues. Germline loops: CDR1 SGHRS, CDR2 YFSETQ.

This clone was detected a few times. This chain uses TRBV5-6 with TRBJ1-2; TRBD1 is a possible D gene (5 bases). This CDR3 has 17 residues. Trimming cost V 0 bases and J 7 bases, with 22 bases left between them. Germline V gives CDR1 SGHDT, CDR2 YYEEEE. CDR3: CASSLVHRTGHSRGYTF. The DNA of the CDR3 is TGTGCCAGCAGCTTGGTTCACAGGACCGGACATAGCCGTGGCTACACCTTC.

The V call is TRBV6-5, the J call TRBJ2-1, with no clear D. The V end lost 0 bases, the J end lost 13 bases, and 10 bases lay between the germline ends. Germline assignment: CDR1 MNHEY and CDR2 SVGAGI. The CDR3 loop spans 12 amino acids. CDR3 sequence: CASSYSKGIQFF. The CDR3 DNA reads as TGTGCCAGCAGTTACTCGAAAGGGATTCAGTTCTTC.

This clone was counted once. The chain employs TRBV29-1 and TRBJ2-7, with 10 bases fitting TRBD1. Germline V lookup: CDR1 SQVTM, CDR2 ANQGSEA. The CDR3 sequence is 13 residues long. In DNA form, the CDR3 reads TGCAGTGGATCCGGGACAGGGGACACCGAGCAGTACTTC. Residues: CSGSGTGDTEQYF.

This clone was observed a few times. V gene TRBV5-1 combines with J gene TRBJ2-5; 11 positions match TRBD2. The junction had 6 bases not matched to a gene; V was cut back by 0 bases and J by 2 bases. Germline CDR1 reads SGHRS; CDR2 reads YFSETQ. The CDR3 has 17 residues. The CDR3 loop is CASSLAGLAGGQETQYF. The CDR3 DNA follows: TGCGCCAGCAGCTTGGCCGGGCTAGCGGGAGGTCAAGAGACCCAGTACTTC.

V gene TRBV30 combines with J gene TRBJ1-1; D gene uncertain. The V gene's germline CDR1 is GTSNPN and CDR2 SVGIG (reference sequence). V was clipped by 1 base and J by 3 bases, with 9 bases between them. The CDR3 totals 13 residues. This chain's CDR3 is CAWSGSSDTEAFF. The CDR3, as DNA: TGTGCCTGGAGTGGATCGTCGGACACTGAAGCTTTCTTT.

The chain uses TRBV29-1 and TRBJ2-3; 9 bases map to TRBD1. Unmatched junction bases numbered 6, after V lost 7 bases and J lost 4 bases. Germline V gene sequence: CDR1 SQVTM, CDR2 ANQGSEA. This CDR3 is built from 13 residues. CDR3 residues: CSAGGQGSDTQYF. CDR3 nucleotides: TGCAGCGCCGGAGGACAGGGGTCAGATACGCAGTATTTT.

This clone was observed a handful of times. The V and J genes are TRBV29-1 and TRBJ1-2; D is uncertain. Trimming removed 5 bases at V and 8 bases at J, with 9 bases between. Germline lookup yields CDR1 SQVTM and CDR2 ANQGSEA. The CDR3 spans 10 residues. The CDR3 DNA sequence: TGCAGCGTTAACTCGGGAGGCTACACCTTC. Its translation: CSVNSGGYTF.

The chain has TRBV9 and TRBJ1-1; D not certain. CDR3 size: 13 residues. Trimming took off 0 bases at V and 1 base at J, with 4 bases between the two ends. Germline assignment: CDR1 SGDLS and CDR2 YYNGEE. As DNA, the CDR3 is TGTGCCAGCAGCGTAGATTCGAACACTGAAGCTTTCTTT. Its protein product is CASSVDSNTEAFF.

The chain combines TRBV4-2 with TRBJ1-4, with D tentatively TRBD1 (6 bases). Germline V gene lookup returns CDR1 LGHNA and CDR2 YNFKEQ. The CDR3 loop spans 16 amino acids. V was clipped by 0 bases and J by 7 bases, with 15 bases between them. The CDR3 protein is CASSQDYGTSLEKLFF. The CDR3 DNA follows: TGTGCCAGCAGCCAAGATTACGGGACAAGTCTTGAAAAACTGTTTTTT.

This chain uses TRBV7-2 with TRBJ2-3; a weak D match, TRBD2 (5 bases). From germline, CDR1 is SGHTA and CDR2 FQGNSA. The CDR3 totals 13 residues. V was trimmed by 5 bases and J by 2 bases, leaving 8 bases between them. CDR3 in amino acids: CASSTRDTDTQYF. CDR3 coding DNA: TGTGCCAGCAGCACCCGGGACACAGATACGCAGTATTTT.

This chain uses TRBV7-3 with TRBJ2-7, with unresolved D. Germline loops: CDR1 SGHTA, CDR2 FQGTGA. V lost 5 bases and J lost 5, with 13 bases in between. CDR3 size: 13 residues. CDR3 DNA: TGTGCCAGCAGCCCAAGGGTCGGGCACGAGCAGTACTTC. It encodes CASSPRVGHEQYF.

The V and J genes are TRBV29-1 and TRBJ2-2; a weak D match, TRBD2 (5 bases). The CDR3 sequence is 13 residues long. In germline, CDR1 is SQVTM, CDR2 ANQGSEA. The V and J ends lost 2 bases and 3 bases respectively, with 7 bases between them. The CDR3: CSVERADTGELFF. The CDR3 DNA reads TGCAGCGTTGAACGAGCGGACACCGGGGAGCTGTTTTTT.

This rearrangement joins TRBV18 to TRBJ1-2; the D gene is possibly TRBD1 (5 bases). Germline loops: CDR1 KGHSH, CDR2 LQKENI. V shed 2 bases and J shed 11 bases, with 21 bases lying between them. The CDR3 has 15 amino acids. The CDR3 nucleotides are TGTGCCAGCTCACCAAAGGGGAGCGACCCGCCCGGGTACACCTTC. Translating gives CASSPKGSDPPGYTF.

The chain combines TRBV13 with TRBJ2-3; a possible D gene is TRBD2 (6 bases). Germline CDR1 is PRHDT and CDR2 is FYEKMQ (reference sequence). Between the trimmed V and J ends, which lost 5 bases and 3 bases, there was a span of 15 bases. The CDR3 extends over 15 amino acids. The CDR3 reads CASSTRTGGTDTQYF. The CDR3 nucleotides read TGTGCCAGCAGCACGCGGACTGGAGGGACAGATACGCAGTATTTT.

This clone has only a few counts. CDR3 residues: CASSLLAANTGELFF. DNA for the CDR3: TGTGCCAGCAGCCTACTAGCGGCGAACACCGGGGAGCTGTTTTTT. This chain links TRBV7-3 with TRBJ2-2, with 8 bases aligning to TRBD2. CDR3 size: 15 residues. V lost 5 bases, J lost 0 bases, and 2 bases stayed unmatched. Germline lookup yields CDR1 SGHTA and CDR2 FQGTGA.

The CDR3 loop reads CASSMIGLAGTNTGELFF. CDR3 nucleotide sequence: TGTGCCAGTAGTATGATAGGACTAGCGGGGACGAACACCGGGGAGCTGTTTTTT. The chain recombines TRBV19 with TRBJ2-2; TRBD2 aligns across 12 bases. The V gene's germline CDR1 is LNHDA and CDR2 SQIVND (reference sequence). Losses at the gene ends were 3 bases for V and 0 bases for J; bases not matched to a gene: 5. The CDR3 covers 18 residues.

This clone was detected only a few times. The chain couples TRBV7-9 to TRBJ2-2, with 8 positions matching TRBD1. V dropped 6 bases and J dropped 4; count of bases not matched to a gene: 1. CDR1 SEHNR and CDR2 FQNEAQ come from the germline V gene (reference sequence). This CDR3 region has 13 residues. CDR3: CASRQGGTGELFF. DNA of the CDR3: TGTGCCAGCAGACAGGGGGGCACCGGGGAGCTGTTTTTT.

The J gene is TRBJ2-1, the V gene TRBV5-1; 13 positions agree with TRBD2. CDR1 and CDR2 from the germline V gene are SGHRS and YFSETQ. Trimming cost V 0 bases and J 10 bases; bases outside gene matches: 4. The CDR3 loop spans 15 amino acids. In DNA, the CDR3 is TGCGCCAGCAGCTTGGGGACTAGCGGGAGTAAGGAGCAGTTCTTC. Its translation is CASSLGTSGSKEQFF.

V usage is TRBV6-1 and J usage is TRBJ2-7; D call uncertain. Trimming removed 7 bases at V and 4 bases at J, with 8 bases between. The germline V gene has CDR1 MNHNS and CDR2 SASEGT. There are 11 residues in the CDR3. The CDR3 here is CASTRVYEQYF. The CDR3 DNA follows: TGTGCCAGCACCCGGGTATACGAGCAGTACTTC.

This clone was seen a single time. The J gene is TRBJ1-4, the V gene TRBV29-1; no reliable D call. The CDR3 totals 10 residues. From germline, CDR1 is SQVTM and CDR2 ANQGSEA. With 6 bases removed from V and 4 bases from J, the gap between germline ends came to 3 bases. The DNA of the CDR3 is TGCAGCGTGGGTAATGAAAAACTGTTTTTT. Protein: CSVGNEKLFF.

The CDR3 region has the DNA TGTGCCAGCAGCTTGACTAGCGGGAATTTCGAGCAGTACTTC. Translation gives CASSLTSGNFEQYF. The chain recombines TRBV7-3 with TRBJ2-7; 11 nucleotides align to TRBD2. V shed 3 bases and J 6 bases; nucleotides not matched to a gene: 4. Germline lookup yields CDR1 SGHTA and CDR2 FQGTGA. The CDR3 sequence is 14 residues long.